This T cell receptor beta chain was recovered during a study of molecular identifiers for immune sequencing clone quantification. Study results and limitations: A shared barcode on identical TCR molecules could lead to underestimated sizes for highly expanded clones.

As to this clonotype: The antigen remains undetermined. Since a much larger clone is just one base distant, this may be a read error.

TCRdb re-called the PCR reads through MiXCR, storing one row per CDR3 protein. The sample has about 320,000 distinct CDR3 sequences; about 23% are singletons. The CDR3 is made up of 11 amino acids. Sorting selected naive CD8 T cells with a CD8+CD4-CCR7+CD45RA+ phenotype. V usage is TRBV12-3 or TRBV12-4 and J usage is TRBJ2-2, with a tentative D call TRBD2 (6 bases). The source material was naive CD8+ T cells from blood, with Jurkat cell RNA spiked in. Subset of the sample: FACS-sorted CD8+CD4-CCR7+CD45RA+ naive T cells. The source of this sequence is a human donor in good health. Some libraries in this study had Jurkat cell RNA spiked in. The CDR3 region has the DNA TGTGCCAGCAGTTTTAACGGGGGGCTGTTTTTT. Encoded protein: CASSFNGGLFF.